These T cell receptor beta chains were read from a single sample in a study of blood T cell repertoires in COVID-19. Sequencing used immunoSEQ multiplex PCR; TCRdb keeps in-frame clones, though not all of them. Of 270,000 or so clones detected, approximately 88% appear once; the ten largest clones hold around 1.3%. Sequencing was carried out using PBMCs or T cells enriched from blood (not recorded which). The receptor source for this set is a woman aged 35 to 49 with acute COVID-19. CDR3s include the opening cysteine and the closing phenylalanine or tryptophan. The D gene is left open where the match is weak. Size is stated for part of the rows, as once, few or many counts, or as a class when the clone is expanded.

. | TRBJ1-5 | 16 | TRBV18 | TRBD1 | TGTGCCAGCTCCCCCGCCGGGACAGGGGGCAATCAGCCCCAGCATTTT | CASSPAGTGGNQPQHF
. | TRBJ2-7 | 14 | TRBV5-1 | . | TGCGCCAGCAGACACCCGGAGGGCCTGGGCGAGCAGTACTTC | CASRHPEGLGEQYF
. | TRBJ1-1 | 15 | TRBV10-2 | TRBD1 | TGCGCCAGCAGTGAGACAGGGGGATCCCTCCCTGAAGCTTTCTTT | CASSETGGSLPEAFF
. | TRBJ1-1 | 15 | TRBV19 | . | TGTGCCAGTAGAAACTCCCTAGGGGTATTCGCTGAAGCTTTCTTT | CASRNSLGVFAEAFF
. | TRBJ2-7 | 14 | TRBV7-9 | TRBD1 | TGTGCCAGCAGCCCAACCAGGGGGAAGTACGAGCAGTACTTC | CASSPTRGKYEQYF
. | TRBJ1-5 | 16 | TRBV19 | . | TGTGCCAGTAGTATAGTTAGGGGCCCCCCCAATCAGCCCCAGCATTTT | CASSIVRGPPNQPQHF
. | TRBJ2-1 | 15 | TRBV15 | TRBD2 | TGTGCCACCAGCAGAGTTGCGGGGGCCTACAATGAGCAGTTCTTC | CATSRVAGAYNEQFF
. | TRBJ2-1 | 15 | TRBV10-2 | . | TGCGCCAGCAGTGAAGCGCCGAGCTCCTACAATGAGCAGTTCTTC | CASSEAPSSYNEQFF
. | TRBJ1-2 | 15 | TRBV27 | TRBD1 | TGTGCCAGCAGCCCATCCGGGACAGGGCGCCGTGGCTACACCTTC | CASSPSGTGRRGYTF
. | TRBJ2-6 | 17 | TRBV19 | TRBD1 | TGTGCCAGTCTGGATATACAGGGGCTTCCTGGGGCCAACGTCCTGACTTTC | CASLDIQGLPGANVLTF
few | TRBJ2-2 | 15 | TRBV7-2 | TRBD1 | TGTGCCAGCAGCTTCCGGGACAGAAACACCGGGGAGCTGTTTTTT | CASSFRDRNTGELFF
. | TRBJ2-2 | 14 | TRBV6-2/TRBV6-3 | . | TGTGCCAGCAGTTACTCGAGGAGCACCGGGGAGCTGTTTTTT | CASSYSRSTGELFF
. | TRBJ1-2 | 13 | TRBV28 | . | TGTGCCAGCAGTTTGGGGGCAGGCTATGGCTACACCTTC | CASSLGAGYGYTF
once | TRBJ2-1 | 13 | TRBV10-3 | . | TGTGCCATCAGTGAGATCAGATACAATGAGCAGTTCTTC | CAISEIRYNEQFF
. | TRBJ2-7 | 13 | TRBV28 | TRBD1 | TGTGCCAGCAGTCGCACGACAGGGTACGAGCAGTACTTC | CASSRTTGYEQYF
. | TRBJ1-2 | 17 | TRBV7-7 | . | TGTGCTAGCAGGGGAGGAGACTCTCGGGCGGCTAACTATGGCTACACCTTC | CASRGGDSRAANYGYTF
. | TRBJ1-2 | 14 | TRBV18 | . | TGTGCCAGCTCACGCATTCCTGGGGCAGAGGGCTACACCTTC | CASSRIPGAEGYTF
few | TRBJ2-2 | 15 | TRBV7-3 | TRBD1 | TGTGCCAGCAGCTTAGTGACAGGGAGCACCGGGGAGCTGTTTTTT | CASSLVTGSTGELFF
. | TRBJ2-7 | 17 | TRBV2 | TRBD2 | TGTGCCAGCAGTGAAGAAATGGGACTAGCGATGCTCTACGAGCAGTACTTC | CASSEEMGLAMLYEQYF
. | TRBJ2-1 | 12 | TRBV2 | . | TGTGCCAGCAGAGAACTAGACAATGAGCAGTTCTTC | CASRELDNEQFF